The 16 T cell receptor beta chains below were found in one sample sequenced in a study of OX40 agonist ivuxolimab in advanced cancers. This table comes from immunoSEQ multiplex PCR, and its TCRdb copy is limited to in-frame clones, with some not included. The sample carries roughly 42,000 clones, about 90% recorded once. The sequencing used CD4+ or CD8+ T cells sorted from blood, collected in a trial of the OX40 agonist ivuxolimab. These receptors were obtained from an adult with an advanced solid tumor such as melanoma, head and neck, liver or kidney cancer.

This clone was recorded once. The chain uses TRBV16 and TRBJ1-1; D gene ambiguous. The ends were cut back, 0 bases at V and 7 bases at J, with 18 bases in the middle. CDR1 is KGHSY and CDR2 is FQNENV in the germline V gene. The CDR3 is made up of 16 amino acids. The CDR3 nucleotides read TGTGCCAGCAGCCAATCCTGGCCGGGAGAGCTTTTTGAAGCTTTCTTT. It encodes CASSQSWPGELFEAFF.

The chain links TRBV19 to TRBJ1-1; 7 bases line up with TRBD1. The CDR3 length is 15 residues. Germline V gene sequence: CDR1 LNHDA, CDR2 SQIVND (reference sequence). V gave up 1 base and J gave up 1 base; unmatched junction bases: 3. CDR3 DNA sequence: TGTGCCAGTAGTATAGTGGCAGGGGGGAACACTGAAGCTTTCTTT. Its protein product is CASSIVAGGNTEAFF. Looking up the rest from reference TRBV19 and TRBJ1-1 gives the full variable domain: DGGITQSPKYLFRKEGQNVTLSCEQNLNHDAMYWYRQDPGQGLRLIYYSQIVNDFQKGDIAEGYSVSREKKESFPLTVTSAQKNPTAFYLCASSIVAGGNTEAFFGQGTRLTVV.

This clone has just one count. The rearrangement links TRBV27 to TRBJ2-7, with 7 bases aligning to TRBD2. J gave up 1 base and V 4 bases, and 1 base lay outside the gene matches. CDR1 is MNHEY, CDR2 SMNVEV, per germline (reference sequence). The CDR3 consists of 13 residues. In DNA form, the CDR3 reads TGTGCCAGCAGTTGGCGGGAGTCCTACGAGCAGTACTTC. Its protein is CASSWRESYEQYF.

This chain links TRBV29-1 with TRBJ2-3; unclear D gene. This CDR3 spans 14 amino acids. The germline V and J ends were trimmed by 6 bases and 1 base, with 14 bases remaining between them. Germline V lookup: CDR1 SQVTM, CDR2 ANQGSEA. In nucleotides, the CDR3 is TGCAGCGTGCCCGCCTCACGGCGCACAGATACGCAGTATTTT. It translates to CSVPASRRTDTQYF.

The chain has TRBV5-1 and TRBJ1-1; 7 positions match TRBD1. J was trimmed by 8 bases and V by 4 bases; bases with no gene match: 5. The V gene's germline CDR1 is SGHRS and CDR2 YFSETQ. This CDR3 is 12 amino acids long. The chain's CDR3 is CASSQTGLEAFF. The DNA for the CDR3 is TGCGCCAGCAGCCAGACAGGGTTAGAAGCTTTCTTT.

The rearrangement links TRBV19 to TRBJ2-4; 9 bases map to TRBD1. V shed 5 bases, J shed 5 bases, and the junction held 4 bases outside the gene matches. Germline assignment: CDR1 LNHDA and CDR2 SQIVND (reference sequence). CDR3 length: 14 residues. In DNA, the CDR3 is TGTGCCAGTAGTCAGGGGACAGGGCAAAACATTCAGTACTTC. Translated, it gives CASSQGTGQNIQYF.

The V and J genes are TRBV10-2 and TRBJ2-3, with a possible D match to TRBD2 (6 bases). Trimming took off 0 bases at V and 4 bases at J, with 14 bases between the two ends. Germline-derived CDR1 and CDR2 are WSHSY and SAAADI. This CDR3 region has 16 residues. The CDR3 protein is CASSESTRDFADTQYF. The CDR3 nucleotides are TGCGCCAGCAGTGAGTCGACCCGGGACTTCGCAGATACGCAGTATTTT.

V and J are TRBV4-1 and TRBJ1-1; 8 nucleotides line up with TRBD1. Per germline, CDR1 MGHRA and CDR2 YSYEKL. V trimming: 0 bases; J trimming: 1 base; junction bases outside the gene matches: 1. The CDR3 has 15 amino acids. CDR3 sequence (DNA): TGCGCCAGCAGCCAAGAAGGGACAGGGAACACTGAAGCTTTCTTT. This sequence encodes CASSQEGTGNTEAFF.

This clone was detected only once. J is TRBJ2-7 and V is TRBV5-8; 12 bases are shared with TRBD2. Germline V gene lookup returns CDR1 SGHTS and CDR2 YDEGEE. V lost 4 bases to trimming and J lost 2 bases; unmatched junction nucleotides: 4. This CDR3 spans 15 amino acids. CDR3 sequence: CASSTSGRRTYEQYF. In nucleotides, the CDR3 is TGTGCCAGCAGCACTAGCGGGAGGCGTACCTACGAGCAGTACTTC.

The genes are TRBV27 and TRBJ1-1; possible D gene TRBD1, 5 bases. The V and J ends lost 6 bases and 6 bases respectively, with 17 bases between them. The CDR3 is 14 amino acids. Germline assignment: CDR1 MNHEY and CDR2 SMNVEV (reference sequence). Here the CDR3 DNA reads TGTGCCAGCAGCGTAGGGGTATTGATCCCTGAAGCTTTCTTT. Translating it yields CASSVGVLIPEAFF.

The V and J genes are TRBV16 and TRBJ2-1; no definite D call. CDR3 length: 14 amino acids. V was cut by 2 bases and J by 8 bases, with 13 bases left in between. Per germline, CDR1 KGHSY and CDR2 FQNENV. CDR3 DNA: TGTGCCAGCAGCCAACAATGGGCCGGCGATGAGCAGTTCTTC. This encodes CASSQQWAGDEQFF.

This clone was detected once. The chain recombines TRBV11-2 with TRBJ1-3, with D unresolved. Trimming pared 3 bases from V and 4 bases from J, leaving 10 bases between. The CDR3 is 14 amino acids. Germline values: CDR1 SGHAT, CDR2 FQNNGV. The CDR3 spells CASSFSPGGNTIYF. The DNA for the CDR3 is TGTGCCAGCAGCTTTTCTCCCGGCGGAAACACCATATATTTT.

The chain's CDR3 is CASSESVRSSYEQYF. The CDR3 DNA follows: TGTGCCAGCAGTGAATCGGTTCGGTCTTCCTACGAGCAGTACTTC. V gene TRBV27 combines with J gene TRBJ2-7; the D is unclear. The CDR3 runs to 15 residues. Germline values: CDR1 MNHEY, CDR2 SMNVEV (reference sequence). V dropped 5 bases and J dropped 1 base, with 15 bases sitting between them.

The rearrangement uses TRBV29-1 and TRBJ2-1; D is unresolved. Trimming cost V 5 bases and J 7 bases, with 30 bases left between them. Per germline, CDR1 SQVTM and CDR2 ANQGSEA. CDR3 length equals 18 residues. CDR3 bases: TGCAGCGTTCACCTACCGGGCCCAATAAGAGCGCCCCTGAATGAGCAGTTCTTC. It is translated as CSVHLPGPIRAPLNEQFF.

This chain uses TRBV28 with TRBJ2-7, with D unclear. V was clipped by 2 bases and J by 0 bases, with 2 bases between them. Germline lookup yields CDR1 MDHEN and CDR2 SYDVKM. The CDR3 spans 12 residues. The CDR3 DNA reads TGTGCCAGCAGTTTAAACTCCTACGAGCAGTACTTC. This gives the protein CASSLNSYEQYF.

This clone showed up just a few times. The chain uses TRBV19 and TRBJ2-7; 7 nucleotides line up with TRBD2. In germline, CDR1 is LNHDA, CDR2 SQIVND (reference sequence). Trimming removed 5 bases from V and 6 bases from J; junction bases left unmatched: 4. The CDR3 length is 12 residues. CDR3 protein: CASSASGGEQYF. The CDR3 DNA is TGTGCCAGTAGTGCCTCGGGGGGCGAGCAGTACTTC.